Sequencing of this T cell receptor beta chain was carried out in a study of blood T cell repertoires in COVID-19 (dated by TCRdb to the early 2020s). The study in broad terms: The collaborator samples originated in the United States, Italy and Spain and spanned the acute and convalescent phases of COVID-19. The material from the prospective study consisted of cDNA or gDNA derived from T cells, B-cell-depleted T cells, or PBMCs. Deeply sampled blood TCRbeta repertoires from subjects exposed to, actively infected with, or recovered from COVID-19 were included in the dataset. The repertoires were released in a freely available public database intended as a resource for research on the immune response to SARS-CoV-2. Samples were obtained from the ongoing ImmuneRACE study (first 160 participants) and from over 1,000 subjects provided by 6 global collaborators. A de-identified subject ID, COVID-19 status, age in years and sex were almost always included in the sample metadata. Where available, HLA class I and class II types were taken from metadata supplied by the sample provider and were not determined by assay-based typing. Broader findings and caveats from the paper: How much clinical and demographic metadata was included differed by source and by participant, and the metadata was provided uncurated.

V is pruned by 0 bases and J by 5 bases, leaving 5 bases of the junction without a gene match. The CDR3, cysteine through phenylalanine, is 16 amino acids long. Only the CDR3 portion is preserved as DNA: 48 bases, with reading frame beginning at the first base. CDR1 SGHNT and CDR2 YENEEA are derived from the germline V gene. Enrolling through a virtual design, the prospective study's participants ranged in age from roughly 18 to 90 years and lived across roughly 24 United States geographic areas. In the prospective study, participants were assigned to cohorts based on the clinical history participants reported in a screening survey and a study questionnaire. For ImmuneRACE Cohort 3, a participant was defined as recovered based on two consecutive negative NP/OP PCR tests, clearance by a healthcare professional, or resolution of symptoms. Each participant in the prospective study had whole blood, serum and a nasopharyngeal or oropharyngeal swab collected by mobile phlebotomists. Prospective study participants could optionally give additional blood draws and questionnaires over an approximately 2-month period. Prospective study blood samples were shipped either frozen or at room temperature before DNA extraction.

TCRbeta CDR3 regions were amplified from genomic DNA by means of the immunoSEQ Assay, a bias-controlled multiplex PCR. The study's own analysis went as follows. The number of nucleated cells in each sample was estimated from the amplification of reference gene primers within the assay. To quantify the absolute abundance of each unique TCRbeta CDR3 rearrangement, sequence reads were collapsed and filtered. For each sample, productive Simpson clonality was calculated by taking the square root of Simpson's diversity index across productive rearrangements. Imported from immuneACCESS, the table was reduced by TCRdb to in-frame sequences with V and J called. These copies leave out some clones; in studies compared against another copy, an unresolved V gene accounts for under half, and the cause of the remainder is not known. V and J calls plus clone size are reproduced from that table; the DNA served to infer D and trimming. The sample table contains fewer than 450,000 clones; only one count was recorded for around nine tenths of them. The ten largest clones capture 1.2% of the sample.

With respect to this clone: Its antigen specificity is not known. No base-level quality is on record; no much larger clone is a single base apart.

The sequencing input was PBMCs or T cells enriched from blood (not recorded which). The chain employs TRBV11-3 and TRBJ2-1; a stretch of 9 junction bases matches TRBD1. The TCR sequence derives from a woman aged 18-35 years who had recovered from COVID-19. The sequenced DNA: TGTGCCAGCAGCTTAGAGCTCGGGACAGGGCACAATGAGCAGTTCTTC. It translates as CASSLELGTGHNEQFF.